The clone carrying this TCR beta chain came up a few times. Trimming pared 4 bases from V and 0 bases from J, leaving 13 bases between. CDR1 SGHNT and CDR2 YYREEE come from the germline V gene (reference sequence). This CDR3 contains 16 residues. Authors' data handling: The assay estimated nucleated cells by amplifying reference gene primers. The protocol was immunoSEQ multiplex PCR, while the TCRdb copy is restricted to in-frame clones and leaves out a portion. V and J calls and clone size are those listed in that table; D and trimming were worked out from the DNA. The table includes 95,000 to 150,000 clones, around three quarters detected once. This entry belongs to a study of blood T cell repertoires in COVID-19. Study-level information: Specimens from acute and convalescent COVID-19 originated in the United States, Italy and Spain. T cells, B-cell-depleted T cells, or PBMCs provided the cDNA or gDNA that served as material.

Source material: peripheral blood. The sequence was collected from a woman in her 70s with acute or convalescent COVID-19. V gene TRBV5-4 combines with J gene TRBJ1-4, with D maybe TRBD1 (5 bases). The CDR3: CASSLRTGATNEKLFF. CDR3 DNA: TGTGCCAGCAGCCTGCGAACAGGTGCAACTAATGAAAAACTGTTTTTT. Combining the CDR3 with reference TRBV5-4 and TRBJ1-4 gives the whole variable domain ETGVTQSPTHLIKTRGQQVTLRCSSQSGHNTVSWYQQALGQGPQFIFQYYREEENGRGNFPPRFSGLQFPNYSSELNVNALELDDSALYLCASSLRTGATNEKLFFGSGTQLSVL.